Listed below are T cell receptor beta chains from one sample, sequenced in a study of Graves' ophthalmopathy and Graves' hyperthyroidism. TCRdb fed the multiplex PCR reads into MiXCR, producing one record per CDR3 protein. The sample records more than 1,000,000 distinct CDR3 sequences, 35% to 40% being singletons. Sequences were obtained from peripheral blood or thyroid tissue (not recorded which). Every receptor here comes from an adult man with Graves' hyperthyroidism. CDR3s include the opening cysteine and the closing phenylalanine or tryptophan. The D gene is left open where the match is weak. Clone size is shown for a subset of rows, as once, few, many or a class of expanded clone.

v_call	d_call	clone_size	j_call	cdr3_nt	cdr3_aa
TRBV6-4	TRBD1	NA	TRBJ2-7	TGTGCCGATTGGCAGAGCGACAGGGGAGCCCTATACGAGCAGTACTTC	CADWQSDRGALYEQYF
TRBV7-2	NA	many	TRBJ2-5	TGTGCCAGCAGCTTAGAATTCCGGACTCAACAAGAGACCCAGTACTTC	CASSLEFRTQQETQYF
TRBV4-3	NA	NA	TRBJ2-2	TGCGCCAGCAGCCAAGAATTGATAGGGGAGCTGTTTTTT	CASSQELIGELFF
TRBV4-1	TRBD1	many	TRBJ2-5	TGCGCCAGCAGCCACGCCGGGACAGGGGACTCGGAGACCCAGTACTTC	CASSHAGTGDSETQYF
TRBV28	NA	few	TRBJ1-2	TGTGCCAGCAGTTTAAGACAGCGCAACTATGGCTACACCTTC	CASSLRQRNYGYTF
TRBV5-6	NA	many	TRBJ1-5	TGTGCCAGCAGCTGGGGGGCAAGATCTGGACAGCCCCAGCATTTT	CASSWGARSGQPQHF
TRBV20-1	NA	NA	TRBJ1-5	TGCAGTACGCTCGGGACGGAGATAGGCAATCAGCCCCAGCATTTT	CSTLGTEIGNQPQHF
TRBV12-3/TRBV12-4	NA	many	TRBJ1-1	TGTGCCAGCAGTTTTAGCCACGATGAAGCTTTCTTT	CASSFSHDEAFF
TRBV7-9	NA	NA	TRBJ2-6	TGTGCCAGCAGCTTGGCCAGCGTCCTGACTTTC	CASSLASVLTF
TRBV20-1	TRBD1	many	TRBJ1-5	TGCAGTGCTAAAGGGACAGGGGGCAATCAGCCCCAGCATTTT	CSAKGTGGNQPQHF
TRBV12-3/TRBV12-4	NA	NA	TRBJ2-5	TGTGCCAGTAAAAAGCATCGGGCGGCAGGGGAGACCCAGTACTTC	CASKKHRAAGETQYF
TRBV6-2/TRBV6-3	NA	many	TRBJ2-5	TGTGCCAGCAGTGACCCTTACCGAGAGACCCAGTACTTC	CASSDPYRETQYF
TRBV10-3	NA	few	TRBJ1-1	TGTGCCAGCAGTGAAGAGGAGAGTTGGGAAGGGACTGAAGCTTTCTTT	CASSEEESWEGTEAFF
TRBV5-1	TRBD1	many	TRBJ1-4	TGCGCCAGCAGCGGACAGGGGGCAGATAATGAAAAACTGTTTTTT	CASSGQGADNEKLFF
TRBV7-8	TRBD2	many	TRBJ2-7	TGTGCCAGCAGCCTAACCGGGACTAGCTTCTACGAGCAGTACTTC	CASSLTGTSFYEQYF
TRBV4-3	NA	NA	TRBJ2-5	TGCGCCAGCAGCCAAGAGAATCGCCTCCAAGAGACCCAGTACTTC	CASSQENRLQETQYF
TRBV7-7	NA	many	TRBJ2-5	TGTGCCAGTTCGGCGGGGCTGGAGACCCAGTACTTC	CASSAGLETQYF
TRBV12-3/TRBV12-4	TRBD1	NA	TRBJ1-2	TGTGCCAGCAGTGAGGACAGGGTAGTCGGCTACACCTTC	CASSEDRVVGYTF
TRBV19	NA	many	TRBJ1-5	NA	CASSFGSGKGNQPQHF
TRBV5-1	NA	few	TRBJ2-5	TGCGCCAGCAGCGACCAGAAGAAGTACCAAGAGACCCAGTACTTC	CASSDQKKYQETQYF
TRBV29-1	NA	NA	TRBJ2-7	TGCAGCGTTGAATCCGGGGACGCAGGTTACGAGCAGTACTTC	CSVESGDAGYEQYF
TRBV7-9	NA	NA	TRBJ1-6	TGTGCCAGCAGTTCTGACGGAAATAATTCACCCCTCCACTTT	CASSSDGNNSPLHF
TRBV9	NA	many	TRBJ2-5	TGTGCCAGCAGCGTAGCCGCGGGAAGGGACCAAGAGACCCAGTACTTC	CASSVAAGRDQETQYF
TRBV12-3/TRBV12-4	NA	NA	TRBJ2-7	TGTGCCAGCAGCCTCCCGGGGGCCGGGGAGCAGTACTTC	CASSLPGAGEQYF